The clone carrying this T cell receptor (beta chain) showed up just once. What it recognizes is unknown. Measured with immunoSEQ multiplex PCR; TCRdb has only the in-frame clones, and not every one. The sample includes about 120,000 clones, approximately 88% seen only once; the top ten take 25% to 35%. V gave up 8 bases and J gave up 1 base, with 20 bases separating them. This CDR3 spans 16 amino acids. Germline values: CDR1 LNHNV, CDR2 YYDKDF (reference sequence). The source of the sample is a study of T cell responses to AZD1222 COVID-19 vaccine. Study-wide results and caveats: Increases in Spike-specific TCR breadth and depth were seen after two AZD1222 doses.

The genes are TRBV15 and TRBJ1-2; no firm D call. The starting material was peripheral blood, obtained on day 0 of AZD1222 vaccination. The sequence derives from an adult in good health. The DNA of the CDR3 is TGTGCCACCGGACTCAATCCACCCCTAATTAACTATGGCTACACCTTC. Protein sequence: CATGLNPPLINYGYTF.